This T cell receptor beta chain was identified during a study of human T cells and chemical hapten exposure. The CDR3 runs 16 residues. As to this clonotype: Germline is not matched at one junction end, which may reflect a read error.

Time point noted: patch test 1, 2 weeks after DPC sensitization. Treatment reported: therapeutic diphenylcyclopropenone sensitization with weekly scalp DPC. The authors extracted total RNA from unfractionated whole blood. TCRdb processed the RACE reads anew with MiXCR; each CDR3 protein has one entry. Here the sample spans more than 35,000 distinct CDR3 sequences, 5.5% to 7.5% being singletons. The material was whole blood, obtained in connection with sensitization to the hapten diphenylcyclopropenone (DPC). The chain carries TRBV12-3 or TRBV12-4 and TRBJ2-3; 12 bases are shared with TRBD2. This TCR came from a woman aged 25 to 39 with alopecia areata. Some clones in this sample may be carry-over from other donors' samples. The CDR3 region is CASSPGLAGRTDTRYF. The CDR3 nucleotides are TGTGCCAGCAGCCCCGGACTAGCGGGGCGGACAGATACGCGGTATTTT.